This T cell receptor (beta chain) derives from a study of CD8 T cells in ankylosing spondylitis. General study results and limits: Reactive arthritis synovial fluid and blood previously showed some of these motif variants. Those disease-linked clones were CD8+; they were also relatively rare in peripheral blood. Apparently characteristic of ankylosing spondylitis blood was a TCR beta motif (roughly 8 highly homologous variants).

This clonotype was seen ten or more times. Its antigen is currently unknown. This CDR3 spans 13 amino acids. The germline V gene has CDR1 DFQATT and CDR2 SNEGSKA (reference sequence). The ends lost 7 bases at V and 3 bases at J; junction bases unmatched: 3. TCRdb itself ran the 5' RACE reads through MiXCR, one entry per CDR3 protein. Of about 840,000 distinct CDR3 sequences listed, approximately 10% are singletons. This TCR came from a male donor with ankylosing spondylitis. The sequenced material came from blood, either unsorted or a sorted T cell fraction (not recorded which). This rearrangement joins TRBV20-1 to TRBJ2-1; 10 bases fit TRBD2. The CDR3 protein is CSEAGGNYNEQFF. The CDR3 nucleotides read TGCAGTGAAGCGGGGGGGAACTACAATGAGCAGTTCTTC.